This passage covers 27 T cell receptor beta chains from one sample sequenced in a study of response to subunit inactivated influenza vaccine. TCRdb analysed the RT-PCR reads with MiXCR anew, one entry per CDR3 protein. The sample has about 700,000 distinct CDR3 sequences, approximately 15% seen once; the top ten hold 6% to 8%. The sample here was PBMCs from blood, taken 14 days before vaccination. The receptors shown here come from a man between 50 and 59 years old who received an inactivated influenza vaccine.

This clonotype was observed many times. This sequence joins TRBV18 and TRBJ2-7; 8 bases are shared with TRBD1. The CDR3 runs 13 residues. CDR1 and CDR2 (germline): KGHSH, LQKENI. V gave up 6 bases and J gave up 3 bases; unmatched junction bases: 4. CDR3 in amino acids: CASSQGAGYEQYF. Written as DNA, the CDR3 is TGTGCCAGCTCTCAGGGGGCAGGCTACGAGCAGTACTTC.

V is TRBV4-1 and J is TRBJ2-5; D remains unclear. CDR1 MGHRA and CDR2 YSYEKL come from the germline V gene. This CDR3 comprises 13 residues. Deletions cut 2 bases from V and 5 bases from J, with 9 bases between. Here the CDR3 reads CASSQWSKETQYF. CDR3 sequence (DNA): TGCGCCAGCAGCCAATGGAGTAAGGAGACCCAGTACTTC.

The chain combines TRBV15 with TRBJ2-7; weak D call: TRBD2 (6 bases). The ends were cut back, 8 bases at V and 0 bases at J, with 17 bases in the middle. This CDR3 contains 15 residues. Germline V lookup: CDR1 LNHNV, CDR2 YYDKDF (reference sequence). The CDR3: CATSLRLEGSYEQYF. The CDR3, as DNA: TGTGCCACCTCACTTCGTCTGGAGGGCTCCTACGAGCAGTACTTC.

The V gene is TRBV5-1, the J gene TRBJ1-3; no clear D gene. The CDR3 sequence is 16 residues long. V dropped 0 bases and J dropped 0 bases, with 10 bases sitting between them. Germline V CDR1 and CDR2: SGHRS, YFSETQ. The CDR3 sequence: CASSLAPRGSGNTIYF. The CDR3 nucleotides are TGCGCCAGCAGCTTGGCCCCACGAGGCTCTGGAAACACCATATATTTT.

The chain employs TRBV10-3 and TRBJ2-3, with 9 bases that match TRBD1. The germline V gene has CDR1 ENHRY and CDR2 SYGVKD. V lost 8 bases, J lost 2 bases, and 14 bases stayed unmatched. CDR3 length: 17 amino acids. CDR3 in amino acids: CAICGPAGTGNTDTQYF. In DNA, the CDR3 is TGTGCCATCTGTGGTCCTGCCGGGACAGGGAACACAGATACGCAGTATTTT.

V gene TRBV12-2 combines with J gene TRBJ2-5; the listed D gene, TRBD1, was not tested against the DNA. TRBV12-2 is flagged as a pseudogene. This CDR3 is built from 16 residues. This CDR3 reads CASRLARDRGKETQYF. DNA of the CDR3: TGTGCAAGTCGCTTAGCCAGGGACAGGGGTAAAGAGACCCAGTACTTC.

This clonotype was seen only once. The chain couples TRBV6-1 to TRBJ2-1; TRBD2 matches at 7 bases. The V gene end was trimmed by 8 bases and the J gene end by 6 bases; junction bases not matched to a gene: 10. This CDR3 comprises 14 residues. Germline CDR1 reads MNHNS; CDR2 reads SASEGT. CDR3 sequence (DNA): TGTGCCAGCGGAAAAGCGGGGATTATCAATGAGCAGTTCTTC. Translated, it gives CASGKAGIINEQFF.

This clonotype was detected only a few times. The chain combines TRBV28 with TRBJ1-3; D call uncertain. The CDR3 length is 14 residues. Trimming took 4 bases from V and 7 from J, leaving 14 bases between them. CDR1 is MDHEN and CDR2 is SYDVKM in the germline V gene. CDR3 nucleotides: TGTGCCAGCAGTTCCTTTAAAACGGGGAACACCATATATTTT. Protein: CASSSFKTGNTIYF.

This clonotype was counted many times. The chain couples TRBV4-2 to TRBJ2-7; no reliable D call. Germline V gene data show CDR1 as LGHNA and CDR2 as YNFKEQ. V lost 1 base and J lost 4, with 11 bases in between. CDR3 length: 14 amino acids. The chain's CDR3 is CASSQGGNLYEQYF. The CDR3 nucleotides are TGTGCCAGCAGCCAAGGTGGGAACCTTTACGAGCAGTACTTC.

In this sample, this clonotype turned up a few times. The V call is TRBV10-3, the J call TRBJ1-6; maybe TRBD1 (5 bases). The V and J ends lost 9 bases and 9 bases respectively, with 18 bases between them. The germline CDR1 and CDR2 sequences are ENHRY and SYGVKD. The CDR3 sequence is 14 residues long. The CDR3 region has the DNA TGTGCCATTAGCCCCGGGACTAACGCTTCACCCCTCCACTTT. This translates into CAISPGTNASPLHF.

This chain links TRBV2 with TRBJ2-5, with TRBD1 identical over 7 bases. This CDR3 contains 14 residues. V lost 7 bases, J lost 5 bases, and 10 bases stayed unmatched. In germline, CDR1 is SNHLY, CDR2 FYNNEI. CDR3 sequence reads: CASILEGGRETQYF. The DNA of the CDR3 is TGTGCCAGCATCCTCGAAGGGGGCCGGGAGACCCAGTACTTC. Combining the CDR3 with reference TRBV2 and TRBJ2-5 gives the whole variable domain EPEVTQTPSHQVTQMGQEVILRCVPISNHLYFYWYRQILGQKVEFLVSFYNNEISEKSEIFDDQFSVERPDGSNFTLKIRSTKLEDSAMYFCASILEGGRETQYFGPGTRLLVL.

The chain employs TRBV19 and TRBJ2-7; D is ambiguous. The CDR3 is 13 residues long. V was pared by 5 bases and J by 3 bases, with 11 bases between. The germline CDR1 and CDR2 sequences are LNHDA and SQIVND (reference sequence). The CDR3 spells CASSGQALYEQYF. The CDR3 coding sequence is TGTGCCAGTAGTGGGCAGGCCCTCTACGAGCAGTACTTC.

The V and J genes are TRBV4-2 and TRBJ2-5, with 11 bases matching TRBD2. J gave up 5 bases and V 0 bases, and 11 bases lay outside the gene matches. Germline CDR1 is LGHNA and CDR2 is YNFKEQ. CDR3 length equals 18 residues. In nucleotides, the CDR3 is TGTGCCAGCAGCCAAGATCTTGGTAGCGGGAGGGCCGGGGAGACCCAGTACTTC. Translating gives CASSQDLGSGRAGETQYF.

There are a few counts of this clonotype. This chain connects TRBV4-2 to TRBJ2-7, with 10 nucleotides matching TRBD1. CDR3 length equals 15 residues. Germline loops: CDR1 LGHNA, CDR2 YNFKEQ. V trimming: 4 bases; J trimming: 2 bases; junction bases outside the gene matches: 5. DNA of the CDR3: TGTGCCAGCAGCCCCGGGACAGGGGTCCCCTACGAGCAGTACTTC. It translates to CASSPGTGVPYEQYF.

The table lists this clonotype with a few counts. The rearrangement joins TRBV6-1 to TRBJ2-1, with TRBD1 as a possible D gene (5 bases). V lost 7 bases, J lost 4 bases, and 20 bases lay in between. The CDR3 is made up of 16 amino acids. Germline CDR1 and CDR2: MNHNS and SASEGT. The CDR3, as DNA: TGTGCCAGCACCCCCGAAGGGGCTCCCCTATACAATGAGCAGTTCTTC. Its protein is CASTPEGAPLYNEQFF.

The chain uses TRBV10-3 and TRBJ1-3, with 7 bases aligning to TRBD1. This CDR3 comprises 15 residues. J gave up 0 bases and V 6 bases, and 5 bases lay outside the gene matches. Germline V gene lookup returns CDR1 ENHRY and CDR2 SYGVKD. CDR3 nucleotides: TGTGCCATCAGCCCGGGACAGAACTCTGGAAACACCATATATTTT. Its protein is CAISPGQNSGNTIYF.

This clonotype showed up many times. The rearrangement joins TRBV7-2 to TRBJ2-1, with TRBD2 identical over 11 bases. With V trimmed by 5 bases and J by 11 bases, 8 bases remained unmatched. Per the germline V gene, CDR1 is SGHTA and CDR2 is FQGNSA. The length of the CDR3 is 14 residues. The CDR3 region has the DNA TGTGCCAGCAGCCCTAATACTAGCGGGAGAAAGCAGTTCTTC. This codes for CASSPNTSGRKQFF.

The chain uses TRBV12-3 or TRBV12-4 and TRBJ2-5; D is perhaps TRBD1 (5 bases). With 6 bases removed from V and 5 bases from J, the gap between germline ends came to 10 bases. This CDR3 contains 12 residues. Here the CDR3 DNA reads TGTGCCAGCAGGTCAGGGTGGGAGACCCAGTACTTC. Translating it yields CASRSGWETQYF.

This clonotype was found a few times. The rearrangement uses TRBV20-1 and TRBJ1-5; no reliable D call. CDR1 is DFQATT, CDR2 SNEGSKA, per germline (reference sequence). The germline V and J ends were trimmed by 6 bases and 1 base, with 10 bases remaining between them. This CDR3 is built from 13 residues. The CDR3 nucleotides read TGCAGTGCAACGGGAGTCAGCAATCAGCCCCAGCATTTT. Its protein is CSATGVSNQPQHF.

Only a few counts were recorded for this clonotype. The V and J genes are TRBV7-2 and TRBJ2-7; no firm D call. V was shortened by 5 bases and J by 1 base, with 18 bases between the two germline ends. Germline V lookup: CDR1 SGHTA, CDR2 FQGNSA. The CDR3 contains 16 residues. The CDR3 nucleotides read TGTGCCAGCAGCCCGTCTCGACCTCCCACATCCTACGAGCAGTACTTC. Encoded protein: CASSPSRPPTSYEQYF.

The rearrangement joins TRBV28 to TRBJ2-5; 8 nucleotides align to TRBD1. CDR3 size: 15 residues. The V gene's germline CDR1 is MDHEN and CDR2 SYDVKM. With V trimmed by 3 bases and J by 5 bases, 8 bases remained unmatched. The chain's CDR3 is CASSLATDRGETQYF. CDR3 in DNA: TGTGCCAGCAGTTTGGCCACTGACAGGGGTGAGACCCAGTACTTC.

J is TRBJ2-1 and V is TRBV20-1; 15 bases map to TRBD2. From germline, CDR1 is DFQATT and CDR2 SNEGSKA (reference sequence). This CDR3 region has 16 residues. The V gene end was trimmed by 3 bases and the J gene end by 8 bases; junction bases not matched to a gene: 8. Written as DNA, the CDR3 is TGCAGTGCTAGGATGGGACTAGCGGGGGGCAGGGATGAGCAGTTCTTC. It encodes CSARMGLAGGRDEQFF.

The DNA of the CDR3 is TGCAGTGCGTCACTAGCGGGGGACCCCTACGAGCAGTACTTC. Translated: CSASLAGDPYEQYF. The chain joins TRBV20-1 to TRBJ2-7, with 11 positions matching TRBD2. The V segment lost 6 bases and the J segment 2 bases; nucleotides outside the gene matches: 6. This CDR3 has 14 residues. Germline assignment: CDR1 DFQATT and CDR2 SNEGSKA (reference sequence).

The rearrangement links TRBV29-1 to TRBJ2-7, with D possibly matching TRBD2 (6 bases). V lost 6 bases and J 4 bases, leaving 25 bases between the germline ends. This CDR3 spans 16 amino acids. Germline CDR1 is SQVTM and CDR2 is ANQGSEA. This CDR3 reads CSVLKTKPGAEYEQYF. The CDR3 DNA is TGCAGCGTCCTAAAGACCAAACCGGGAGCCGAGTACGAGCAGTACTTC.

CDR3 nucleotides: TGCAGTGCTAGTCAAGCGGGGGCCCTCTACAATGAGCAGTTCTTC. Protein: CSASQAGALYNEQFF. J is TRBJ2-1 and V is TRBV20-1; 8 nucleotides align to TRBD2. J gave up 3 bases and V 3 bases, and 7 bases lay outside the gene matches. CDR3 size: 15 residues. From germline, CDR1 is DFQATT and CDR2 SNEGSKA (reference sequence).

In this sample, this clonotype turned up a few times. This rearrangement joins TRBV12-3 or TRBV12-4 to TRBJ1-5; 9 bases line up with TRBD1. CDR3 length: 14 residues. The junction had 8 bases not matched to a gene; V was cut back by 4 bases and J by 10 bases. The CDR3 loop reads CASSSGTGPYPQHF. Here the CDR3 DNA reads TGTGCCAGCAGTTCCGGGACAGGGCCTTATCCCCAGCATTTT.

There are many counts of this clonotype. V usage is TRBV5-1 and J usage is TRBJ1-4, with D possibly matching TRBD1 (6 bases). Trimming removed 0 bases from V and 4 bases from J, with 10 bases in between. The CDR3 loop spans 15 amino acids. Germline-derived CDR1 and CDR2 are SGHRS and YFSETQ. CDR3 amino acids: CASSLEGGDNEKLFF. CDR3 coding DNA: TGCGCCAGCAGCTTGGAAGGGGGGGATAATGAAAAACTGTTTTTT.